This T cell receptor (beta chain) is from a study of identical twins. The CDR3 runs to 16 residues. Germline-derived CDR1 and CDR2 are SGHAT and FQNNGV. The V end lost 1 base, the J end lost 5 bases, and 14 bases lay between the germline ends. TCRdb itself ran the 5' RACE reads through MiXCR, one entry per CDR3 protein. The sample gives roughly 690,000 distinct CDR3 sequences, about 20% of which show up once; 4.3% is in the top ten. The same sample was also studied in work on T cells expressing NK-cell markers.

V gene TRBV11-2 combines with J gene TRBJ2-2; possible D gene TRBD2, 5 bases. The origin of this receptor is a woman aged 18-29 years in good health. Sequencing was performed on PBMCs. In DNA form, the CDR3 reads TGTGCCAGCAGCTTAGGAGGGTGGCTGGCGACCGGGGAGCTGTTTTTT. Translation: CASSLGGWLATGELFF.